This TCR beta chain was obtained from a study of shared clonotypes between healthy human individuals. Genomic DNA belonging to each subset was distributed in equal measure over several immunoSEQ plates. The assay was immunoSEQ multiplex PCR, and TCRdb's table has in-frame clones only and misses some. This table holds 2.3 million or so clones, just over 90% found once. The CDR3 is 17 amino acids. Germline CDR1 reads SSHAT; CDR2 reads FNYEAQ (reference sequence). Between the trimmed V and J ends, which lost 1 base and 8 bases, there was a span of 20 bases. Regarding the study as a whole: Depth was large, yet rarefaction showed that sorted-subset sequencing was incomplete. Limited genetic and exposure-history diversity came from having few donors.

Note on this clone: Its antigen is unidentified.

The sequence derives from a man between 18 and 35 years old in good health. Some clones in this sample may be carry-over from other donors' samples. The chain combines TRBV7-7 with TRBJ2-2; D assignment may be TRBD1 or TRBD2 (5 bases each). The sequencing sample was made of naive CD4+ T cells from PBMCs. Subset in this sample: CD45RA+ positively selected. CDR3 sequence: CASSLGERGLPPGELFF. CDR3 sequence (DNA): TGTGCCAGCAGCTTAGGGGAGAGGGGCCTCCCCCCGGGGGAGCTGTTTTTT. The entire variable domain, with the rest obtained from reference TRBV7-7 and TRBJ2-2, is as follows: GAGVSQSPRYKVTKRGQDVTLRCDPISSHATLYWYQQALGQGPEFLTYFNYEAQPDKSGLPSDRFSAERPEGSISTLTIQRTEQRDSAMYRCASSLGERGLPPGELFFGEGSRLTVL.